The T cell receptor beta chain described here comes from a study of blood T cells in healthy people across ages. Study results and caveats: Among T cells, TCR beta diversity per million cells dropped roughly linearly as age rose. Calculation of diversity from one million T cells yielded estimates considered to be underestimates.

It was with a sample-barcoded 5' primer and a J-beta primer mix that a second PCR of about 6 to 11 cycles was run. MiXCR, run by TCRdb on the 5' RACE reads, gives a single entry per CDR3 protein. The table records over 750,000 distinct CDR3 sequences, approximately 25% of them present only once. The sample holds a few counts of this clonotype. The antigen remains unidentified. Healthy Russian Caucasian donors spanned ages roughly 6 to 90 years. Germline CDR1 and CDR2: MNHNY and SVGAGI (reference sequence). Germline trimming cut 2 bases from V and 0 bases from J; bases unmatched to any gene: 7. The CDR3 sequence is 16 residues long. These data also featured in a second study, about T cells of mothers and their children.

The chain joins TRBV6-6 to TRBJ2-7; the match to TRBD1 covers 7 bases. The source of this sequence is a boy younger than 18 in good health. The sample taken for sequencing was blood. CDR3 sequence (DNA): TGTGCCAGCAGTTACGCACCGACAGGGCCCTCCTACGAGCAGTACTTC. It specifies CASSYAPTGPSYEQYF.